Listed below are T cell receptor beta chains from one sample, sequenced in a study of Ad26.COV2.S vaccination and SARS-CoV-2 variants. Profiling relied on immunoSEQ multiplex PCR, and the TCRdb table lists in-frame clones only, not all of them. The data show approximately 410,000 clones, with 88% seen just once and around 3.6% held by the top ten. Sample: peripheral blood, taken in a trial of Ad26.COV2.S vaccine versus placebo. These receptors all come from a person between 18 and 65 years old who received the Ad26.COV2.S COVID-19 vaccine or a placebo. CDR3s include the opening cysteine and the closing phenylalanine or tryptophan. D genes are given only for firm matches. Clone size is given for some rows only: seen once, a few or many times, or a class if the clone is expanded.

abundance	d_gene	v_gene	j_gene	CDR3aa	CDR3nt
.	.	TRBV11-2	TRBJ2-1	CASSLQVANEQFF	TGTGCCAGCAGCTTACAAGTGGCCAATGAGCAGTTCTTC
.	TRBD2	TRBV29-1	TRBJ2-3	CSAQPTSGGKTDTQYF	TGCAGCGCACAACCGACTAGCGGGGGGAAGACAGATACGCAGTATTTT
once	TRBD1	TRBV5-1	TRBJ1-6	CASSLWDRGESPLHF	TGCGCCAGCAGCTTATGGGACAGGGGCGAATCACCCCTCCACTTT
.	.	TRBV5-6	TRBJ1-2	CASTLGARESVGYTF	TGTGCCAGCACCCTTGGCGCCAGGGAATCGGTCGGCTACACCTTC
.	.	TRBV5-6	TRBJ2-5	CASSLKGSLAPDQYF	TGTGCCAGCAGCTTGAAGGGCAGTCTAGCGCCGGACCAGTACTTC
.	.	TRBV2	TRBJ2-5	CASGRYQETQYF	TGTGCCAGCGGACGCTACCAAGAGACCCAGTACTTC
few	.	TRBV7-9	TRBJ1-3	CASSPQTGRSGNTIYF	TGTGCCAGCAGCCCCCAGACAGGCCGCTCTGGAAACACCATATATTTT
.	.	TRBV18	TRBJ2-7	CASSPPGLVSSYEQYF	TGTGCCAGCTCACCTCCGGGACTGGTGAGCTCCTACGAGCAGTACTTC
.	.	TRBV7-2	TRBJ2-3	CASSFSGSTDTQYF	TGTGCCAGCAGCTTCTCGGGGTCCACAGATACGCAGTATTTT
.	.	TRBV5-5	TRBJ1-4	CASRRDTTNEKLFF	TGTGCCAGCAGACGGGACACTACTAATGAAAAACTGTTTTTT
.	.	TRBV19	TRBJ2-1	CASSIGLNEQFF	TGTGCCAGTAGTATCGGGTTGAATGAGCAGTTCTTC
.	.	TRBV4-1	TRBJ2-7	CASSQIRGAGGLSYEQYF	TGCGCCAGCAGCCAAATTAGAGGAGCAGGGGGGCTCTCCTACGAGCAGTACTTC
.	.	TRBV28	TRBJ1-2	CASSSPGYTF	TGTGCCAGCAGTTCACCGGGCTACACCTTC
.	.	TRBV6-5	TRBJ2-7	CASSSKNEQYF	TGTGCCAGCAGTAGCAAGAACGAGCAGTACTTC
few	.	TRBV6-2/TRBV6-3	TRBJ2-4	CASSSSAEGIQYF	TGTGCCAGCAGTTCGAGTGCTGAGGGCATTCAGTACTTC
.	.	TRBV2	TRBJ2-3	CASSILSGTDTQYF	TGTGCCAGCAGTATCCTCTCGGGCACAGATACGCAGTATTTT
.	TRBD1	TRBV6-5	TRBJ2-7	CASRDRGTYEQYF	TGTGCCAGCAGGGACAGGGGCACCTACGAGCAGTACTTC
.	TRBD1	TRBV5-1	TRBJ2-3	CASSFRQGTKDTQYF	TGCGCCAGCAGTTTTCGACAGGGGACGAAAGATACGCAGTATTTT
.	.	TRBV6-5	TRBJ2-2	CASSYSRPNTGELFF	TGTGCCAGCAGTTACTCTCGGCCCAACACCGGGGAGCTGTTTTTT
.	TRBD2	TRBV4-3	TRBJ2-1	CASSQQPGRGHEQFF	TGCGCCAGCAGCCAACAACCAGGGAGGGGTCATGAGCAGTTCTTC
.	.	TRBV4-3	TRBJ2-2	CASSQDGDNTGELFF	TGCGCCAGCAGCCAAGACGGCGATAACACCGGGGAGCTGTTTTTT
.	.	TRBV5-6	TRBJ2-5	CASRMSRDETQYF	TGTGCCAGCCGGATGTCCAGGGACGAGACCCAGTACTTC
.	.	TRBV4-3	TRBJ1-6	CASSGFSNSPLHF	TGCGCCAGCAGCGGCTTTAGTAATTCACCCCTCCACTTT
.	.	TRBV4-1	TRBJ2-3	CASSQGSDTQYF	TGCGCCAGCAGCCAAGGATCGGATACGCAGTATTTT
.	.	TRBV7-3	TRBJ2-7	CASSLTGRSEQYF	TGTGCCAGCAGCTTAACGGGGCGTAGCGAGCAGTACTTC
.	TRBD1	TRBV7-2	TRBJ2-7	CASSGRDRGSLEQYF	TGTGCCAGCAGCGGCCGGGACAGGGGTTCTCTCGAGCAGTACTTC
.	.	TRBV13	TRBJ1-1	CASSRRGNTEAFF	TGTGCCAGCAGCCGCAGGGGAAACACTGAAGCTTTCTTT
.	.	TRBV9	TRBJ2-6	CASSTPATGKPGANVLTF	TGTGCCAGCAGCACACCAGCTACAGGGAAGCCTGGAGCCAACGTCCTGACTTTC
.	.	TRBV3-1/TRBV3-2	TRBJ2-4	CASSQFVAKNIQYF	TGTGCCAGCAGCCAATTCGTAGCCAAAAACATTCAGTACTTC
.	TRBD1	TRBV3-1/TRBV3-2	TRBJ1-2	CASSQRGDRAGYGYTF	TGTGCCAGCAGCCAAAGGGGGGACAGGGCGGGTTATGGCTACACCTTC
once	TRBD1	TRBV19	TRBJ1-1	CASSIGDSTEAFF	TGTGCCAGTAGTATAGGGGACAGTACTGAAGCTTTCTTT
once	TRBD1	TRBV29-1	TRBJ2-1	CSATGTALNEQFF	TGCAGCGCTACCGGGACAGCACTCAATGAGCAGTTCTTC
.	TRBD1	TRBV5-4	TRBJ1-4	CASSTGQGARDEKLFF	TGTGCCAGCAGTACTGGACAGGGGGCAAGAGATGAAAAACTGTTTTTT
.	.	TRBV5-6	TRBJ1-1	CASSLGRGTEAFF	TGTGCCAGCAGCTTGGGCAGGGGCACTGAAGCTTTCTTT
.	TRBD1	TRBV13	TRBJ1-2	CASSSRQGWGDGYTF	TGTGCCAGCAGCTCCCGACAGGGTTGGGGTGATGGCTACACCTTC
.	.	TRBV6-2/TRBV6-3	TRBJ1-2	CASSSTRARNGYTF	TGTGCCAGCAGCTCAACCAGGGCGAGAAATGGCTACACCTTC
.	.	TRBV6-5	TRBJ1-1	CASSFGAEAFF	TGTGCCAGCAGTTTTGGTGCTGAAGCTTTCTTT
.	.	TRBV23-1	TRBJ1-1	CASSQSFFQGRDTEAFF	TGCGCCAGCAGTCAATCGTTTTTTCAGGGGCGAGACACTGAAGCTTTCTTT
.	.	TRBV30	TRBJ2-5	CAWNLPGRWETQYF	TGTGCCTGGAACCTTCCGGGACGTTGGGAGACCCAGTACTTC
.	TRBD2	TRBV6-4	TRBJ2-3	CASSDSRLAADTQYF	TGTGCCAGCAGTGACTCTAGGCTAGCGGCAGATACGCAGTATTTT
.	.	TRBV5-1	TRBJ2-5	CASSSWVSAGQETQYF	TGCGCCAGCAGCTCCTGGGTTTCTGCGGGGCAAGAGACCCAGTACTTC
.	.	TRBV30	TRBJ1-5	CAWRGSYNQPQHF	TGTGCCTGGAGAGGCAGTTACAATCAGCCCCAGCATTTT